This T cell receptor beta chain was sequenced for a study of post-analysis software for immune sequencing data. General study results and limits: Samples from one preparation batch, clustered by F measure, grouped strongly together. Controls showed lower frequencies than patients for 5 or 6 TRBV segments, and TRBV5-6, TRBV5-1 and TRBV20-1 were among these. People with multiple sclerosis had a significantly lower normalized Chao1 diversity than controls did.

This clonotype was picked up a small number of times. As yet, its antigen is unknown. Unique-molecular-identifier-tagged TCR beta cDNA libraries were used. cDNA molecules numbering around 450,000 came from roughly 1 to 10 million T cells. TCRdb redid the calling of the PCR reads with MiXCR, one entry per CDR3 protein. The sample carries under 650,000 distinct CDR3 sequences, around 44% recorded once. Trimming left V 8 bases short and J 3 bases short, with 13 bases between. This CDR3 contains 13 residues. Per the germline V gene, CDR1 is LNHNV and CDR2 is YYDKDF (reference sequence). The rearrangement uses TRBV15 and TRBJ2-5, with a possible D match to TRBD2 (6 bases). The source of this sequence is a girl under 18 with multiple sclerosis. The specimen sequenced was blood. CDR3 bases: TGTGCCACCCTGGAGGGTACCGAAGAGACCCAGTACTTC. It is translated as CATLEGTEETQYF.